Listed below are T cell receptor beta chains from one sample, sequenced in a study of blood T cell repertoires in COVID-19. Libraries were prepared by immunoSEQ multiplex PCR; TCRdb keeps only in-frame clonotypes and omits some of them. Here the sample spans 200,000 to 250,000 clones, approximately 78% being singletons. Sample: peripheral blood. The receptors were gathered from a woman in her sixties or seventies with COVID-19, enrolled during active disease. The CDR3 runs from the conserved cysteine through the conserved F or W. The size of a clone is reported for some rows only, either as once, few or many, or as a class for expanded clones.

CDR3 | V | size
CASSLEGRMNTEAFF | TRBV5-4 | -
CASSSGIHTDTQYF | TRBV7-3 | -
CASSLLAVPNTEAFF | TRBV5-1 | -
CASSQTGEYSPLHF | TRBV7-9 | once
CASSPYSGNPYEQYF | TRBV28 | few
CSASSHEQFF | TRBV20-1 | -
CASSLGTGTNVLTF | TRBV7-2 | -
CASSSQGAEADTQYF | TRBV7-9 | -
CASSFEREQYF | TRBV5-6 | -
CATGSPGTDTQYF | TRBV24-1 | -
CASSVEGVGGGSYEQYF | TRBV9 | once
CASSLLSLTYGYTF | TRBV28 | few
CASSDGPREAYNEQFF | TRBV9 | -
CASSTAKAGEREQFF | TRBV14 | -
CASSPPSRRRNFTSGANVLTF | TRBV18 | -
CASSDIRNGGYEQYF | TRBV10-1 | -
CASSAPDRGQEKLFF | TRBV19 | -
CASSYVQASQPQHF | TRBV6-2/TRBV6-3 | -
CASSQTGTRGAHEQFF | TRBV4-3 | -
CASSYSSIQGRQPQHF | TRBV6-5 | -
CASSDSTGGAGELFF | TRBV6-4 | -
CASSLDVRGRDGYTF | TRBV11-2 | once
CASSSEPGLAGGFFGEQFF | TRBV19 | -
CAISESSLYNEQFF | TRBV10-3 | -
CASSYSGQYTGELFF | TRBV6-5 | -
CAWDRQGDQPQHF | TRBV30 | -